Below are 23 T cell receptor beta chains sequenced from a single sample in a study of radiotherapy plus CTLA-4 blockade in lung cancer (dated by TCRdb to between 2018 and 2020). The library relied on the immunoSEQ multiplex PCR assay. TCRdb provides this immuneACCESS table in a form limited to in-frame rearrangements. Some clones are lacking; in checked studies, under half of them reflect an unresolved V gene, and why the rest are absent is not known. The sample data list roughly 25,000 clones, and 73% of these were observed just once. Roughly 3.7% of the sample comes from the top ten. The sequenced sample was peripheral blood, obtained from a patient treated with radiotherapy plus ipilimumab. The origin of the receptors is a human donor with non-small cell lung cancer who had stable disease on radiotherapy plus ipilimumab.

Here the CDR3 reads CASSPRGSLNTEAFF. The CDR3 DNA reads TGTGCCAGCAGCCCCAGGGGGTCCCTGAACACTGAAGCTTTCTTT. V and J are TRBV25-1 and TRBJ1-1; 7 bases match TRBD1. The V and J ends lost 6 bases and 0 bases, in that order; junction bases with no gene match: 7. Germline V lookup: CDR1 MGHDK, CDR2 SYGVNS. The CDR3 length is 15 residues.

The chain joins TRBV4-1 to TRBJ1-2; D unclear. Germline CDR1 is MGHRA and CDR2 is YSYEKL. The CDR3 consists of 16 residues. Trimming cost V 1 base and J 1 base, with 13 bases left between them. The CDR3 protein is CASSQVDLGFNYGYTF. DNA for the CDR3: TGCGCCAGCAGCCAAGTGGATTTAGGATTTAACTATGGCTACACCTTC.

This clone was seen a single time. The chain employs TRBV5-5 and TRBJ1-1; D is perhaps TRBD1 (5 bases). The CDR3 loop spans 14 amino acids. Trimming removed 4 bases from V and 4 bases from J, with 14 bases in between. In germline, CDR1 is SGHKS, CDR2 YYEKEE (reference sequence). CDR3 sequence (DNA): TGTGCCAGCAGCGGAAGGGGTAGGGGCACTGAAGCTTTCTTT. Translated, it gives CASSGRGRGTEAFF.

As DNA, the CDR3 is TGCAGTGCCGACCCATGGGGTGAGCAGTTCTTC. Amino acid sequence: CSADPWGEQFF. The rearrangement joins TRBV20-1 to TRBJ2-1; D unresolved. This CDR3 region has 11 residues. V dropped 6 bases and J dropped 9 bases, with 12 bases sitting between them. The V gene's germline CDR1 is DFQATT and CDR2 SNEGSKA (reference sequence).

The chain couples TRBV7-2 to TRBJ1-1; D unresolved. The CDR3 is 14 amino acids. Germline lookup yields CDR1 SGHTA and CDR2 FQGNSA. The V gene lost 0 bases and the J gene lost 1 base, with 6 bases spanning the gap. CDR3 DNA sequence: TGTGCCAGCAGCTTAGCTACGGGGAACACTGAAGCTTTCTTT. Translating gives CASSLATGNTEAFF.

The chain joins TRBV2 to TRBJ2-2; 9 bases match TRBD2. Germline V gene data show CDR1 as SNHLY and CDR2 as FYNNEI. J gave up 0 bases and V 6 bases, and 20 bases lay outside the gene matches. The CDR3 consists of 21 residues. The CDR3 spells CASSPPEATSGPYANTGELFF. CDR3 coding DNA: TGTGCCAGCAGCCCTCCAGAGGCTACTAGCGGGCCTTACGCGAACACCGGGGAGCTGTTTTTT.

The table lists this clone with a few counts. The chain combines TRBV5-1 with TRBJ2-5, with a weak D call TRBD2 (5 bases). Trimming left V 0 bases short and J 1 base short, with 13 bases between. This CDR3 has 16 amino acids. Looked up from germline, CDR1 is SGHRS and CDR2 is YFSETQ. In DNA, the CDR3 is TGCGCCAGCAGCTTGGGTAGCGTGGGATTCCAAGAGACCCAGTACTTC. Translated, it gives CASSLGSVGFQETQYF. Complete variable domain (other parts from reference TRBV5-1 and TRBJ2-5): KAGVTQTPRYLIKTRGQQVTLSCSPISGHRSVSWYQQTPGQGLQFLFEYFSETQRNKGNFPGRFSGRQFSNSRSEMNVSTLELGDSALYLCASSLGSVGFQETQYFGPGTRLLVL.

This CDR3 is CATGDAFNEQFF. Written as DNA, the CDR3 is TGCGCCACAGGGGACGCCTTCAATGAGCAGTTCTTC. This chain connects TRBV10-2 to TRBJ2-1, with D maybe TRBD1 (6 bases). The ends were cut back, 10 bases at V and 6 bases at J, with 13 bases in the middle. Germline V gives CDR1 WSHSY, CDR2 SAAADI. The CDR3 is 12 amino acids.

This clone has only a few counts. This chain's CDR3 is CASSPNGLAGYNEQFF. The CDR3 nucleotides are TGTGCCAGCAGCCCCAACGGACTAGCGGGATACAATGAGCAGTTCTTC. The chain recombines TRBV6-6 with TRBJ2-1; TRBD2 matches 12 bases. The CDR3 has 16 residues. Trimming cost V 6 bases and J 4 bases; bases outside gene matches: 7. Germline CDR1 is MNHNY and CDR2 is SVGAGI (reference sequence).

The J gene is TRBJ1-2, the V gene TRBV4-2; D call uncertain. The germline V gene has CDR1 LGHNA and CDR2 YNFKEQ. CDR3 size: 16 residues. Between the trimmed V and J ends, which lost 3 bases and 4 bases, there was a span of 18 bases. The CDR3: CASSQEPHAGSYGYTF. The DNA of the CDR3 is TGTGCCAGCAGCCAGGAGCCGCACGCGGGCAGCTATGGCTACACCTTC.

The chain employs TRBV6-1 and TRBJ2-7; D gene uncertain. The CDR3 covers 11 residues. Germline CDR1 is MNHNS and CDR2 is SASEGT. The V end was cut by 4 bases, the J end by 5 bases, with 6 bases between. CDR3 sequence: CASSGLHEQYF. DNA of the CDR3: TGTGCCAGCAGTGGACTCCACGAGCAGTACTTC.

The chain combines TRBV28 with TRBJ1-2; D ambiguous. The germline V gene has CDR1 MDHEN and CDR2 SYDVKM. Deletions cut 8 bases from V and 6 bases from J, with 7 bases between. This CDR3 contains 10 residues. CDR3 loop: CASGRNGYTF. As DNA, the CDR3 is TGTGCCAGCGGTCGGAATGGCTACACCTTC.

The chain employs TRBV19 and TRBJ2-5; 8 nucleotides agree with TRBD2. The V and J ends lost 4 bases and 2 bases, in that order; junction bases with no gene match: 9. The CDR3 loop spans 16 amino acids. Germline CDR1 reads LNHDA; CDR2 reads SQIVND (reference sequence). The CDR3 loop reads CASSKVAGGGQETQYF. The DNA of the CDR3 is TGTGCCAGTAGTAAGGTTGCGGGAGGAGGACAAGAGACCCAGTACTTC.

This chain connects TRBV5-8 to TRBJ2-1, with a weak D call TRBD1 (6 bases). The germline CDR1 and CDR2 sequences are SGHTS and YDEGEE. CDR3 size: 16 residues. With 3 bases removed from V and 4 bases from J, the gap between germline ends came to 17 bases. The CDR3 DNA is TGTGCCAGCAGCTCCGCCGTAGGGACACCGTACAATGAGCAGTTCTTC. Translating gives CASSSAVGTPYNEQFF.

The chain has TRBV11-3 and TRBJ1-1; weak D call: TRBD1 (5 bases). The CDR3 runs 15 residues. The germline gives CDR1 SGHNT, CDR2 YENEEA. V was shortened by 1 base and J by 3 bases, with 12 bases between the two germline ends. The CDR3 nucleotides are TGTGCCAGCAGCTTAGTCGGCAGGGCCTACACTGAAGCTTTCTTT. The encoded protein is CASSLVGRAYTEAFF.

This chain uses TRBV5-8 with TRBJ1-3, with D hard to call. There are 14 residues in the CDR3. Germline V gives CDR1 SGHTS, CDR2 YDEGEE. V lost 0 bases to trimming and J lost 0 bases, with 4 bases between them. As DNA, the CDR3 is TGTGCCAGCAGCTTGGTGCTCTCTGGAAACACCATATATTTT. This translates into CASSLVLSGNTIYF.

The chain has TRBV19 and TRBJ2-7; TRBD1 is a possible D gene (8 bases). CDR1 and CDR2 (germline): LNHDA, SQIVND (reference sequence). CDR3 length: 17 residues. V lost 2 bases and J 0 bases, leaving 17 bases between the germline ends. As DNA, the CDR3 is TGTGCCAGTAGTATACGGGGGGACAGGCCCCCCTCCTACGAGCAGTACTTC. It specifies CASSIRGDRPPSYEQYF. Full variable domain (remainder filled in from reference TRBV19 and TRBJ2-7): DGGITQSPKYLFRKEGQNVTLSCEQNLNHDAMYWYRQDPGQGLRLIYYSQIVNDFQKGDIAEGYSVSREKKESFPLTVTSAQKNPTAFYLCASSIRGDRPPSYEQYFGPGTRLTVT.

This clone was detected a few times. The CDR3: CASGLVGQNIQYF. The CDR3 DNA follows: TGTGCTAGTGGTTTGGTCGGCCAAAACATTCAGTACTTC. This rearrangement joins TRBV12-5 to TRBJ2-4; D not resolved. This CDR3 has 13 residues. Trimming stripped 0 bases from V and 5 bases from J, with 5 bases between. CDR1 is LGHNT, CDR2 FRNRAP, per germline.

This sequence joins TRBV5-4 and TRBJ1-2; D possibly corresponds to TRBD1 (6 bases). V lost 0 bases and J 6 bases, leaving 15 bases between the germline ends. This CDR3 contains 15 residues. The germline gives CDR1 SGHNT, CDR2 YYREEE (reference sequence). The CDR3 nucleotides are TGTGCCAGCAGCTTGGCCCCATGGGGGGCTAATGGCTACACCTTC. It yields the protein CASSLAPWGANGYTF. Drawing the rest from reference TRBV5-4 and TRBJ1-2, the complete variable domain is ETGVTQSPTHLIKTRGQQVTLRCSSQSGHNTVSWYQQALGQGPQFIFQYYREEENGRGNFPPRFSGLQFPNYSSELNVNALELDDSALYLCASSLAPWGANGYTFGSGTRLTVV.

This sequence joins TRBV7-6 and TRBJ1-4; D ambiguous. The CDR3 has 14 amino acids. CDR1 SGHVS and CDR2 FNYEAQ come from the germline V gene. The V and J ends lost 2 bases and 7 bases respectively, with 11 bases between them. CDR3 nucleotides: TGTGCCAGCAGCTTACCCCAGGAGAGTGAAAAACTGTTTTTT. Its translation is CASSLPQESEKLFF.

V usage is TRBV4-1 and J usage is TRBJ2-2, with 7 nucleotides matching TRBD2. Looked up from germline, CDR1 is MGHRA and CDR2 is YSYEKL. The CDR3 length is 19 residues. The trim removed 0 bases at V and 0 bases at J, leaving 10 bases unmatched. The CDR3 nucleotides read TGCGCCAGCAGCCAAGAGGTTGGGCGGGAGCACCCGAACACCGGGGAGCTGTTTTTT. Its protein is CASSQEVGREHPNTGELFF.

The rearrangement joins TRBV11-2 to TRBJ1-5; no clear D. The length of the CDR3 is 12 residues. Trimming took 4 bases from V and 7 from J, leaving 8 bases between them. Germline lookup yields CDR1 SGHAT and CDR2 FQNNGV. The CDR3 nucleotides read TGTGCCAGCAGCTCAGCGGGGCAGCCCCAGCATTTT. Translating gives CASSSAGQPQHF.

The V call is TRBV9, the J call TRBJ1-1; 7 bases agree with TRBD1. Germline V lookup: CDR1 SGDLS, CDR2 YYNGEE. The CDR3 has 14 amino acids. J was trimmed by 1 base and V by 3 bases; bases with no gene match: 3. DNA for the CDR3: TGTGCCAGCAGCGCGGGACAGTCGAACACTGAAGCTTTCTTT. Translation: CASSAGQSNTEAFF.